This is a list of T cell receptor beta chains from one sample in a study of Graves' ophthalmopathy and Graves' hyperthyroidism. TCRdb passed the multiplex PCR reads through MiXCR, listing each CDR3 protein once. The data show 350,000 to 450,000 distinct CDR3 sequences, with approximately 20% seen just once and around 1.5% held by the top ten. The material sequenced was peripheral blood. These receptors all stem from a woman aged 18-29 years with Graves' ophthalmopathy. Each CDR3 is given with its conserved first and last residue. A D gene is named only where the DNA matches it firmly. Clone size is shown for a subset of rows, as once, few, many or a class of expanded clone.

length	size	V	J	D	DNA	CDR3
14	many	TRBV18	TRBJ2-5	NA	TGTGCCAGCTCACCAGGTGTACAGCAAGAGACCCAGTACTTC	CASSPGVQQETQYF
15	NA	TRBV6-1	TRBJ1-1	NA	TGTGCCAGCAGTGAAACGGGACCGCTGGACACTGAAGCTTTCTTT	CASSETGPLDTEAFF
14	many	TRBV19	TRBJ1-5	NA	TGTGCCAGTAGTATAGGCGGGCCAGGATCGCCCCAGCATTTT	CASSIGGPGSPQHF
14	NA	TRBV5-6	TRBJ1-2	NA	TGTGCCAGCAGCTTGGGACACTTTAACTATGGCTACACCTTC	CASSLGHFNYGYTF
13	many	TRBV6-5	TRBJ2-7	NA	TGTGCCAGCAGCAGGGGACCGTACTACGAGCAGTACTTC	CASSRGPYYEQYF
13	many	TRBV7-2	TRBJ2-5	NA	TGTGCCAGCAGCTTAGGGTGGTGGGAGACCCAGTACTTC	CASSLGWWETQYF
13	NA	TRBV20-1	TRBJ2-5	TRBD2	TGCAGTGCTAGACTAGCGGGACGAGAGACCCAGTACTTC	CSARLAGRETQYF
15	NA	TRBV10-3	TRBJ1-1	NA	TGTGCCACTCAACGGGGGGGCGCAGGAAACACTGAAGCTTTCTTT	CATQRGGAGNTEAFF
13	many	TRBV12-3/TRBV12-4	TRBJ1-6	NA	TGTGCCAGCAGTTTGGCATCCAATTCACCCCTCCACTTT	CASSLASNSPLHF
15	many	TRBV6-2/TRBV6-3	TRBJ2-5	TRBD2	TGTGCCAGCAGCCGCGGACTAGTGGCGCTGGAGACCCAGTACTTC	CASSRGLVALETQYF
14	many	TRBV27	TRBJ2-7	NA	TGTGCCAGCAGTTTTTATGGCGGTAGCTACGAGCAGTACTTC	CASSFYGGSYEQYF
16	NA	TRBV30	TRBJ1-2	TRBD1	TGTGCCTGGACTGTACCCCGGACAGGGGGCGTCTATGGCTACACCTTC	CAWTVPRTGGVYGYTF
15	many	TRBV10-3	TRBJ2-2	TRBD1	TGTGCCACCCGAAATGACAGGGATGGCACCGGGGAGCTGTTTTTT	CATRNDRDGTGELFF
18	few	TRBV19	TRBJ2-5	TRBD1	TGTGCCAGTAGTACCCGACGTACGAGACAGGGATCAAAAGAGACCCAGTACTTC	CASSTRRTRQGSKETQYF
15	NA	TRBV11-2	TRBJ2-7	TRBD2	TGTGCCAGCAGCCCCCGGGTAGCGGGGGCCTACGAGCAGTACTTC	CASSPRVAGAYEQYF
12	many	TRBV6-2/TRBV6-3	TRBJ1-5	NA	TGTGCCAGCTCCGGGGGCCTGGAGACCCAGCATTTT	CASSGGLETQHF
15	many	TRBV28	TRBJ1-2	NA	TGTGCCAGCAGTTTACGACAAGAGGGGGACTATGGCTACACCTTC	CASSLRQEGDYGYTF
15	many	TRBV6-1	TRBJ1-5	TRBD1	TGTGCCACCAGCGTCCCGGGACAGGGCAATCAGCCCCAGCATTTT	CATSVPGQGNQPQHF
12	NA	TRBV30	TRBJ1-1	NA	TGTGCCTGGAGTGTACCGGGGAATGAAGCTTTCTTT	CAWSVPGNEAFF
15	NA	TRBV28	TRBJ1-2	NA	TGTGCCAGCAGTTCCCCTGGGGGGACCCGCTATGGCTACACCTTC	CASSSPGGTRYGYTF
15	many	TRBV12-3/TRBV12-4	TRBJ2-1	NA	TGTGCCAGCACGGGGGACGTTGGCTCCTACAATGAGCAGTTCTTC	CASTGDVGSYNEQFF
13	many	TRBV20-1	TRBJ2-7	NA	TGCAGTGCTCCTCCTCTGGGACGGCCCGAGCAGTACTTC	CSAPPLGRPEQYF
17	NA	TRBV6-2/TRBV6-3	TRBJ2-2	TRBD2	TGTGCCACCACAGTTGGGGGGACTAGCGGGAGAACCGGGGAGCTGTTTTTT	CATTVGGTSGRTGELFF
16	NA	TRBV28	TRBJ2-5	TRBD1	TGTGCCAGCAGTCGATTTGGACAGGGGGTCGGAGAGACCCAGTACTTC	CASSRFGQGVGETQYF
17	many	TRBV11-3	TRBJ1-5	NA	TGTGCCAGCAGCTTAAAAGCCCAGAGAGGGACCGAACAGCCCCAGCATTTT	CASSLKAQRGTEQPQHF
15	NA	TRBV5-1	TRBJ2-7	NA	TGCGCCAGCAGCCCGCACCAAAGGACGCCCTACGAGCAGTACTTC	CASSPHQRTPYEQYF
20	many	TRBV6-5	TRBJ2-7	TRBD2	TGTGCCAGCAGTTACTCCTCCGTCTTCTCGGCTAGCGGGGCCTCCTACGAGCAGTACTTC	CASSYSSVFSASGASYEQYF
15	NA	TRBV6-2/TRBV6-3	TRBJ2-5	NA	TGTGCCAGCAGTTCTCCCCCCGGGTCACAAGAGACCCAGTACTTC	CASSSPPGSQETQYF
12	many	TRBV29-1	TRBJ1-5	NA	TGCAGCGTCGCAGGTAGCAATCAGCCCCAGCATTTT	CSVAGSNQPQHF